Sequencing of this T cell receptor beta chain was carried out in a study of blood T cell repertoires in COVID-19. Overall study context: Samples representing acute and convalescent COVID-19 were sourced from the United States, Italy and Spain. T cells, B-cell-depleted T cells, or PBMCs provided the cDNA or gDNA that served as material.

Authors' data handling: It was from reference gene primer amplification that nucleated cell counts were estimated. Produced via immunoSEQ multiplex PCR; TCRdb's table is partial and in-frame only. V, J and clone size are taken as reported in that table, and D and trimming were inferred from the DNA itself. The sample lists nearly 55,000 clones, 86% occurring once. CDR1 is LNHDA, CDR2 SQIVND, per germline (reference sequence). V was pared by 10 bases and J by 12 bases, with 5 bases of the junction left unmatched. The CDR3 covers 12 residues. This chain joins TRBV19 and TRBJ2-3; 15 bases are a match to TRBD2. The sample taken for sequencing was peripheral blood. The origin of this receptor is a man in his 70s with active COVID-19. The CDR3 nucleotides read TGTGCCATCGGGACTAGCGGGGGGATTCAGTATTTT. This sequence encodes CAIGTSGGIQYF.